This TCR beta chain comes out of a study of Ad26.COV2.S vaccination and SARS-CoV-2 variants. Findings and caveats of the study: While placebo recipients had lower spike-specific TCR breadth, vaccine recipients had more. CD8+ and CD4+ T cells specific for spike reportedly responded with substantial breadth after vaccination.

This CDR3 is built from 12 residues. Per germline, CDR1 MNHEY and CDR2 SVGAGI. The V gene lost 2 bases and the J gene lost 5 bases, with 6 bases spanning the gap. Stated treatment: roughly 18 received Ad26.COV2.S at low or high dose, single or two shots; roughly five received placebo; per-sample allocation not given. The samples date from day 63 after the first vaccine or placebo injection. Within Boston, the person who donated was an adult of 18-55 years. Notes on this clone: The antigen is not known.

Measured with immunoSEQ multiplex PCR; TCRdb has only the in-frame clones, and not every one. The sample has roughly 500,000 clones; roughly nine tenths are singletons. The sequencing used peripheral blood, collected in a trial of Ad26.COV2.S vaccine versus placebo. The receptor was derived from a person between 18 and 60 years old who received the Ad26.COV2.S COVID-19 vaccine or a placebo. The chain carries TRBV6-5 and TRBJ1-1, with TRBD1 as a possible D gene (5 bases). CDR3 region: CASSYGGTEAFF. The CDR3 DNA sequence: TGTGCCAGCAGTTACGGGGGAACTGAAGCTTTCTTT.